The 4 T cell receptor beta chains below come from one sample, sequenced in a study of T cells in Graves' hyperthyroidism and ophthalmopathy. Regions amplified from RNA transcripts were the TCR beta CDR3 regions. First-round RT-PCR with HTBI primers amplified the TCR CDR3 region. TCRdb itself ran the multiplex PCR reads through MiXCR, one entry per CDR3 protein. The data contain under 450,000 distinct CDR3 sequences, about 15% of them seen just once; the ten biggest clones take up approximately 7.5%. Sequenced: blood. These receptors originate from a woman aged 18-35 years with Graves' hyperthyroidism.

Many counts were recorded for this clonotype. The chain carries TRBV6-5 and TRBJ2-1; D not certain. The CDR3 has 12 amino acids. V was pared by 6 bases and J by 6 bases, with 9 bases between. CDR1 is MNHEY, CDR2 SVGAGI, per germline. Written as DNA, the CDR3 is TGTGCCAGCAGCTCATCGGGCAATGAGCAGTTCTTC. It is translated as CASSSSGNEQFF.

The V and J genes are TRBV30 and TRBJ1-5, with D possibly being TRBD1 (6 bases). This CDR3 region has 14 residues. Germline CDR1 reads GTSNPN; CDR2 reads SVGIG (reference sequence). V lost 0 bases and J lost 6, with 12 bases in between. The CDR3, as DNA: TGTGCCTGGAGTGTAGCAGGGGTTTTTCAGCCCCAGCATTTT. Protein product: CAWSVAGVFQPQHF.

This clonotype was detected many times. The chain recombines TRBV15 with TRBJ1-5; no firm D call. Trimming took 1 base from V and 6 from J, leaving 16 bases between them. The CDR3 is 16 amino acids. The germline gives CDR1 LNHNV, CDR2 YYDKDF (reference sequence). The CDR3: CATSRVEVSQAQPQHF. The DNA for the CDR3 is TGTGCCACCAGCAGAGTAGAGGTTTCCCAAGCTCAGCCCCAGCATTTT. The full variable domain, completed using reference TRBV15 and TRBJ1-5, is DAMVIQNPRYQVTQFGKPVTLSCSQTLNHNVMYWYQQKSSQAPKLLFHYYDKDFNNEADTPDNFQSRRPNTSFCFLDIRSPGLGDTAMYLCATSRVEVSQAQPQHFGDGTRLSIL.

This clonotype was seen only a few times. The likely explanation is a read error, given a far larger clone one base away. The chain employs TRBV7-2 and TRBJ2-3, with D possibly being TRBD2 (6 bases). The germline CDR1 and CDR2 sequences are SGHTA and FQGNSA. The CDR3 consists of 13 residues. The CDR3 nucleotides are TGTGCCAGCAGCGTAGCGGGCACAGATACGCAGTATTTT. It encodes CASSVAGTDTQYF.